One TCR beta chain is described in this entry. Its specificity is not known. This record comes from a study of T cell clonotyping in hematopoietic cell transplantation. Whole-study findings and limits: At the given depth, recipient repertoires were over 97% de novo clonotypes. Higher Inverse Simpson Index values in graft donor and pretransplant recipient predicted broader posttransplant TCR diversity. Without cell sorting, CD4 versus CD8 contributions remain unresolved. After transplant, recipient diversity fell while pathologically expanded clonotypes grew through day 180.

Using immunoSEQ multiplex PCR, the repertoire was profiled, and TCRdb retains in-frame clones only, with some absent. The sample has 7,000 to 10,000 clones, about three fifths seen once; the top ten hold roughly a fifth. Per germline, CDR1 MNHEY and CDR2 SVGAGI. This CDR3 comprises 12 residues. With 0 bases removed from V and 9 bases from J, the gap between germline ends came to 8 bases. This specimen was peripheral blood mononuclear cells, taken 100 days after allogeneic stem cell transplant. This TCR was recovered from a male patient aged 55 to 69 who had an allogeneic stem cell transplant from an unrelated donor, so the T cells may come from the graft donor. Some clones in this sample may be carry-over from other donors' samples. This chain links TRBV6-5 with TRBJ1-2, with D hard to call. DNA of the CDR3: TGTGCCAGCAGTTACTCCGCGGGAAGCTACACCTTC. It encodes CASSYSAGSYTF.